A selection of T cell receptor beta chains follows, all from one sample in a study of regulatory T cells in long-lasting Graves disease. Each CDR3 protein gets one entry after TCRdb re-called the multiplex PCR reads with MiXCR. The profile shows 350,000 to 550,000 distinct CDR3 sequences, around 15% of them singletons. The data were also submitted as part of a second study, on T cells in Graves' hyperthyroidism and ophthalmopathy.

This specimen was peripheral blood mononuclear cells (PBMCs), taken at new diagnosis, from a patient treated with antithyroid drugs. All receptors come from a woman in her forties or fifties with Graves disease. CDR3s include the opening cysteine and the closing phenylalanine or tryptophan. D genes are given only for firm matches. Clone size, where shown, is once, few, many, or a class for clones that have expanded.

CDR3aa: CASSDGTSGRFGNEQFF
CDR3nt: TGCGCCAGCAGTGACGGGACTAGCGGGAGGTTTGGCAATGAGCAGTTCTTC
v_gene: TRBV10-1
d_gene: TRBD2
abundance: .
len: 17
j_gene: TRBJ2-1

CDR3aa: CASSRGLAGKKGTDTQYF
CDR3nt: TGTGCCAGCAGCCGAGGACTAGCGGGAAAAAAAGGCACAGATACGCAGTATTTT
v_gene: TRBV11-3
d_gene: TRBD2
abundance: many
len: 18
j_gene: TRBJ2-3

CDR3aa: CASERKLVPGELFF
CDR3nt: TGTGCCAGTGAGAGGAAATTGGTCCCCGGGGAGCTGTTTTTT
v_gene: TRBV28
d_gene: .
abundance: few
len: 14
j_gene: TRBJ2-2

CDR3aa: CASSLGSFYEQYF
CDR3nt: TGTGCCAGCAGCCTCGGGAGTTTTTACGAGCAGTACTTC
v_gene: TRBV6-1
d_gene: .
abundance: many
len: 13
j_gene: TRBJ2-7

CDR3aa: CASSTPVGVRSGNTIYF
CDR3nt: TGTGCCAGCAGTACCCCCGTCGGGGTTCGGTCTGGAAACACCATATATTTT
v_gene: TRBV28
d_gene: .
abundance: many
len: 17
j_gene: TRBJ1-3

CDR3aa: CASSSTSHNEQFF
CDR3nt: TGTGCCAGCAGTTCGACTAGTCACAATGAGCAGTTCTTC
v_gene: TRBV12-3/TRBV12-4
d_gene: .
abundance: many
len: 13
j_gene: TRBJ2-1

CDR3aa: CASRDTLLGYTF
CDR3nt: TGTGCCAGCAGAGACACACTACTTGGCTACACCTTC
v_gene: TRBV28
d_gene: .
abundance: .
len: 12
j_gene: TRBJ1-2

CDR3aa: CASRPGQANTEAFF
CDR3nt: TGTGCCAGCAGACCCGGACAGGCTAACACTGAAGCTTTCTTT
v_gene: TRBV12-3/TRBV12-4
d_gene: TRBD1
abundance: many
len: 14
j_gene: TRBJ1-1

CDR3aa: CASSQGITGLAGSVDTQYF
CDR3nt: TGCGCCAGCAGCCAAGGGATTACTGGACTAGCGGGATCGGTAGATACGCAGTATTTT
v_gene: TRBV4-1
d_gene: TRBD2
abundance: .
len: 19
j_gene: TRBJ2-3

CDR3aa: CSAIPRGDRVYGYTF
CDR3nt: TGCAGTGCTATCCCCCGGGGGGACAGGGTCTATGGCTACACCTTC
v_gene: TRBV20-1
d_gene: TRBD1
abundance: .
len: 15
j_gene: TRBJ1-2

CDR3aa: CASRERQGAIAEAFF
CDR3nt: TGTGCCAGCAGAGAAAGACAGGGGGCTATTGCTGAAGCTTTCTTT
v_gene: TRBV5-6
d_gene: TRBD1
abundance: many
len: 15
j_gene: TRBJ1-1

CDR3aa: CASSQPQFGHTQYF
CDR3nt: TGCGCCAGCAGCCAGCCACAGTTCGGGCATACGCAGTATTTT
v_gene: TRBV4-1
d_gene: .
abundance: many
len: 14
j_gene: TRBJ2-3

CDR3aa: CASSPGEGFGNTEAFF
CDR3nt: TGTGCCAGCTCACCAGGGGAAGGGTTCGGGAACACTGAAGCTTTCTTT
v_gene: TRBV18
d_gene: .
abundance: .
len: 16
j_gene: TRBJ1-1

CDR3aa: CASSSTRDRQETQYF
CDR3nt: TGTGCCAGCAGCTCTACCCGGGACAGGCAAGAGACCCAGTACTTC
v_gene: TRBV7-2
d_gene: TRBD1
abundance: .
len: 15
j_gene: TRBJ2-5

CDR3aa: CASSSSRSNSGPRETQYF
CDR3nt: TGTGCCAGCAGCTCCTCACGATCCAACAGTGGTCCCCGTGAGACCCAGTACTTC
v_gene: TRBV28
d_gene: .
abundance: many
len: 18
j_gene: TRBJ2-5

CDR3aa: CASSLTPTSVSTDTQYF
CDR3nt: TGCGCCAGCAGCTTGACCCCGACTAGCGTAAGCACAGATACGCAGTATTTT
v_gene: TRBV5-1
d_gene: TRBD2
abundance: many
len: 17
j_gene: TRBJ2-3

CDR3aa: CSAWTAYSNQPQHF
CDR3nt: TGCAGTGCTTGGACAGCCTATAGCAATCAGCCCCAGCATTTT
v_gene: TRBV20-1
d_gene: .
abundance: few
len: 14
j_gene: TRBJ1-5

CDR3aa: CAWSPSGSNEQFF
CDR3nt: TGTGCCTGGTCTCCTAGCGGGAGCAATGAGCAGTTCTTC
v_gene: TRBV30
d_gene: TRBD2
abundance: many
len: 13
j_gene: TRBJ2-1

CDR3aa: CASSVAADSSYEQYF
CDR3nt: TGTGCCAGCAGCGTAGCCGCAGACAGCTCCTACGAGCAGTACTTC
v_gene: TRBV9
d_gene: .
abundance: few
len: 15
j_gene: TRBJ2-7

CDR3aa: CASSHGAGSDEQFF
CDR3nt: TGCGCCAGCAGCCATGGGGCAGGGAGCGATGAGCAGTTCTTC
v_gene: TRBV5-1
d_gene: .
abundance: few
len: 14
j_gene: TRBJ2-1

CDR3aa: CASSLVLGSYEQYF
CDR3nt: TGTGCCAGCAGTTTGGTACTGGGGTCCTACGAGCAGTACTTC
v_gene: TRBV28
d_gene: .
abundance: .
len: 14
j_gene: TRBJ2-7

CDR3aa: CAGSLQENTEAFF
CDR3nt: TGTGCCGGCTCACTACAGGAGAACACTGAAGCTTTCTTT
v_gene: TRBV18
d_gene: .
abundance: .
len: 13
j_gene: TRBJ1-1

CDR3aa: CASSLGDRSYGYTF
CDR3nt: TGTGCCAGCAGCCTTGGGGACAGAAGCTATGGCTACACCTTC
v_gene: TRBV9
d_gene: TRBD1
abundance: many
len: 14
j_gene: TRBJ1-2

CDR3aa: CAISGSQGAGGELFF
CDR3nt: TGTGCCATCAGTGGATCGCAGGGGGCTGGTGGGGAGCTGTTTTTT
v_gene: TRBV6-1
d_gene: TRBD1
abundance: .
len: 15
j_gene: TRBJ2-2

CDR3aa: CASSLVKGPSLEDLFF
CDR3nt: TGCGCCAGCAGCTTGGTTAAAGGACCGAGTTTGGAGGATCTGTTTTTT
v_gene: TRBV5-1
d_gene: .
abundance: .
len: 16
j_gene: TRBJ1-4